This T cell receptor (beta chain) was captured in a study of CD8+ T cells in alopecia areata. In the study overall: For 6 to 18 months, tofacitinib was taken, and 6 months off drug followed.

RNA, once extracted, was reverse transcribed into cDNA for use as the sequencing template. The repertoire was sequenced with immunoSEQ multiplex PCR; TCRdb's copy has only in-frame clones and lacks some. Of over 150,000 clones listed, about 60% are singletons. To note about this clone: Compared with germline, one end of the junction differs, possibly owing to a read error.

The sample was CD4+ T cells sorted from blood, taken at week 0. The TCR comes from a human donor with alopecia areata.

The CDR3 region has the DNA TGCGCCAGCAGCCAAGAAAGGCGGGGGTCCGTACGTTTT. Translating it yields CASSQERRGSVRF. The rearrangement uses TRBV4-3 and TRBJ2-3; 7 positions agree with TRBD2. Germline CDR1 LGHNA, CDR2 YSLEER. The CDR3 loop spans 13 amino acids.